This is a list of T cell receptor beta chains from one sample in a study of T-cell reconstitution after alpha-beta-depleted transplantation in children. TCRdb recomputed calls from the PCR reads with MiXCR, one row per CDR3 protein. The sample lists a few hundred thousand distinct CDR3 sequences, approximately 16% occurring once. The sample here was PBMCs from the stem cell graft donor, taken from the stem cell graft. The receptors were sampled from a human donor who donated a stem cell graft to a child with acute lymphoblastic leukemia. CDR3s include the opening cysteine and the closing phenylalanine or tryptophan. Each record gives: V gene, D gene, J gene, clone size, CDR3 DNA, CDR3 protein. A D gene is named only where the DNA matches it firmly. Only some rows state a clone size, as once, few, many or a class for expanded clones.

v_gene: TRBV27; d_gene: NA; j_gene: TRBJ1-5; abundance: few; CDR3nt: TGTGCCAGCAGTCTCGGGCTCGCCAATCAGCCCCAGCATTTT; CDR3aa: CASSLGLANQPQHF
v_gene: TRBV9; d_gene: TRBD1; j_gene: TRBJ2-1; abundance: NA; CDR3nt: TGTGCCAGCAGCGTAGGAGGACAGGTCTGGCAGTTCTTC; CDR3aa: CASSVGGQVWQFF
v_gene: TRBV12-3/TRBV12-4; d_gene: NA; j_gene: TRBJ1-2; abundance: NA; CDR3nt: TGTGCCAGCAGAGAGACGGGAACCATCTATGGCTACACCTTC; CDR3aa: CASRETGTIYGYTF
v_gene: TRBV30; d_gene: NA; j_gene: TRBJ2-3; abundance: once; CDR3nt: TGTGCCTGGAGTGTACAGTCCCACACAGATACGCAGTATTTT; CDR3aa: CAWSVQSHTDTQYF
v_gene: TRBV5-1; d_gene: NA; j_gene: TRBJ2-7; abundance: few; CDR3nt: TGCGCCAGCAGCTTGGCCGACGAAAGCTCCTACGAGCAGTACTTC; CDR3aa: CASSLADESSYEQYF
v_gene: TRBV3-1; d_gene: NA; j_gene: TRBJ1-2; abundance: few; CDR3nt: TGTGCCAGCAGCCACGGCTCTCCGGGACACCTTTACTCCATCAACTATGGCTACACCTTC; CDR3aa: CASSHGSPGHLYSINYGYTF
v_gene: TRBV18; d_gene: NA; j_gene: TRBJ2-7; abundance: once; CDR3nt: TGTGCCAGCTCACCGGTTAGCGGCGAGCAGTACTTC; CDR3aa: CASSPVSGEQYF
v_gene: TRBV7-3; d_gene: TRBD2; j_gene: TRBJ2-1; abundance: NA; CDR3nt: TGTGCCAGCAGCTCGACTAGCGGGACCTTTAATGAGCAGTTCTTC; CDR3aa: CASSSTSGTFNEQFF
v_gene: TRBV29-1; d_gene: NA; j_gene: TRBJ2-6; abundance: NA; CDR3nt: TGCAGCGTAACCGGGACTCAGAGCTCTGGGGCCAACGGCCTGACTTTC; CDR3aa: CSVTGTQSSGANGLTF
v_gene: TRBV12-3/TRBV12-4; d_gene: TRBD1; j_gene: TRBJ1-1; abundance: few; CDR3nt: TGTGCCAGCAACCCCGACAGGGGGGCCACTGAAGCTTTCTTT; CDR3aa: CASNPDRGATEAFF
v_gene: TRBV7-7; d_gene: NA; j_gene: TRBJ2-5; abundance: NA; CDR3nt: TGTGCCAGCAGCCCTCGACAGACGGAGACCCAGTACTTC; CDR3aa: CASSPRQTETQYF
v_gene: TRBV10-1; d_gene: NA; j_gene: TRBJ2-1; abundance: few; CDR3nt: TGCGCCAGCAGTGTATCGGGAGAATGGAATGAGCAGTTCTTC; CDR3aa: CASSVSGEWNEQFF
v_gene: TRBV29-1; d_gene: NA; j_gene: TRBJ2-7; abundance: few; CDR3nt: TGCAGCGTTGAATTCCAGCAGCCTTACGAGCAGTACTTC; CDR3aa: CSVEFQQPYEQYF
v_gene: TRBV4-2; d_gene: NA; j_gene: TRBJ1-6; abundance: NA; CDR3nt: TGTGCCAGCAGCCAAGCCGAGGGACCACTCGGTAATTCACCCCTCCACTTT; CDR3aa: CASSQAEGPLGNSPLHF
v_gene: TRBV27; d_gene: NA; j_gene: TRBJ2-7; abundance: NA; CDR3nt: TGTGCCAGCTACGGACCGCCGCGGTACGAGCAGTACTTC; CDR3aa: CASYGPPRYEQYF
v_gene: TRBV4-1; d_gene: NA; j_gene: TRBJ2-7; abundance: NA; CDR3nt: TGCGCCAGCAGCCAAGAACAGACGGGTAGCTACGAGCAGTACTTC; CDR3aa: CASSQEQTGSYEQYF
v_gene: TRBV6-1; d_gene: NA; j_gene: TRBJ1-5; abundance: NA; CDR3nt: TGTGCCAGCAGTGAACTGTTTCAAGGTTATAGCAATCAGCCCCAGCATTTT; CDR3aa: CASSELFQGYSNQPQHF
v_gene: TRBV20-1; d_gene: TRBD1; j_gene: TRBJ1-1; abundance: few; CDR3nt: TGCAGTGCAAGGGACAGGGTAATTTACACTGAAGCTTTCTTT; CDR3aa: CSARDRVIYTEAFF
v_gene: TRBV5-1; d_gene: NA; j_gene: TRBJ1-2; abundance: few; CDR3nt: TGCGCCAGCAGCTTGGCCCAGGAAGGCTACACCTTC; CDR3aa: CASSLAQEGYTF
v_gene: TRBV7-3; d_gene: NA; j_gene: TRBJ2-2; abundance: NA; CDR3nt: TGTGCCAGCAGCTTAACGTTACCCGGGGAGCTGTTTTTT; CDR3aa: CASSLTLPGELFF
v_gene: TRBV3-1; d_gene: TRBD2; j_gene: TRBJ2-7; abundance: few; CDR3nt: TGTGCCAGCAGCCCACTAGCGGACTACGAGCAGTACTTC; CDR3aa: CASSPLADYEQYF
v_gene: TRBV18; d_gene: TRBD1; j_gene: TRBJ1-5; abundance: NA; CDR3nt: TGTGCCAGCTCACCTGACTTAGGGACAGGGAGAAATCAGCCCCAGCATTTT; CDR3aa: CASSPDLGTGRNQPQHF
v_gene: TRBV28; d_gene: NA; j_gene: TRBJ2-7; abundance: NA; CDR3nt: TGTGCCAGCAGTTCCGCCGGGACGGGAACCTACGAGCAGTACTTC; CDR3aa: CASSSAGTGTYEQYF
v_gene: TRBV20-1; d_gene: NA; j_gene: TRBJ2-3; abundance: many; CDR3nt: TGCAGTGCTAGAGATATATCAACCAGTTCAGATACGCAGTATTTT; CDR3aa: CSARDISTSSDTQYF
v_gene: TRBV20-1; d_gene: TRBD1; j_gene: TRBJ1-3; abundance: few; CDR3nt: TGCAGTGCTCGGCAGGGGGCCGGCGGAAACACCATATATTTT; CDR3aa: CSARQGAGGNTIYF
v_gene: TRBV24-1; d_gene: NA; j_gene: TRBJ2-7; abundance: NA; CDR3nt: TGTGCCACCAGTAATAGGCGGGGTGGCGCCGAGCAGTACTTC; CDR3aa: CATSNRRGGAEQYF
v_gene: TRBV5-5; d_gene: TRBD2; j_gene: TRBJ2-3; abundance: few; CDR3nt: TGTGCCAGCAGCTTTGATATAGCGGGAGGGGCAGATACGCAGTATTTT; CDR3aa: CASSFDIAGGADTQYF
v_gene: TRBV20-1; d_gene: NA; j_gene: TRBJ2-1; abundance: NA; CDR3nt: TGCAGTGCTTTTATAGCCGTAGGTTTCAATGAGCAGTTCTTC; CDR3aa: CSAFIAVGFNEQFF
v_gene: TRBV4-1; d_gene: NA; j_gene: TRBJ1-1; abundance: few; CDR3nt: TGCGCCAGCAGCCGAAAGCCAAGTTCGACCGTGATGAACACTGAAGCTTTCTTT; CDR3aa: CASSRKPSSTVMNTEAFF